This is a list of T cell receptor beta chains from one sample in a study of T cells expressing NK-cell markers. TCRdb reprocessed the 5' RACE reads; each CDR3 protein has one entry and no DNA is given. This sample's table has about 180,000 distinct CDR3 sequences. Sequenced material: blood T cells: a sorted CD56 or NKG2C T cell subset, CD4+ or CD8+ T cells, or bulk PBMC T cells (not recorded which). These receptors were collected from a man aged 18-75 years in good health. The CDR3 runs from the conserved cysteine through the conserved F or W.

CASTLSGFDTDTQYF,TRBJ2-3,TRBV2
CASSGGVAAYNEQFF,TRBJ2-1,TRBV3-1
CASTLVGGRNTEAFF,TRBJ1-1,TRBV27
CASRGWTNTEAFF,TRBJ1-1,TRBV7-2
CASSSSPQGFSGELFF,TRBJ2-2,TRBV7-9
CASSPKQGLSPYEQYF,TRBJ2-7,TRBV11-2
CASREEGASTYPGGDEQYF,TRBJ2-7,TRBV5-1
CASSLEVQGGSDTQYF,TRBJ2-3,TRBV13
CSVEGSGTGPEAFF,TRBJ1-1,TRBV29-1
CASSLAPTGGNEKLFF,TRBJ1-4,TRBV13
CASSSTLAVSSYEQYF,TRBJ2-7,TRBV4-1
CASSEAPQGYSYEQYF,TRBJ2-7,TRBV2
CASSPPLTGELFF,TRBJ2-2,TRBV11-2
CAGAPGPNTGELFF,TRBJ2-2,TRBV6-1
CASSFRDWDGRLF,TRBJ1-1,TRBV12-3/TRBV12-4
CASSQDRGQGDTQYF,TRBJ2-3,TRBV3-1
CASSQGYGYTF,TRBJ1-2,TRBV12-3/TRBV12-4
CASSLVLAGGYNEQFF,TRBJ2-1,TRBV7-2
CASSLAGSSGNTIYF,TRBJ1-3,TRBV7-9
CASSHRVLGQGVLETQYF,TRBJ2-5,TRBV23-1
CASTAGGYHSYEQYF,TRBJ2-7,TRBV7-6
CSARSVERGQDQETQYF,TRBJ2-5,TRBV20-1
CASSLTGPGINGYTF,TRBJ1-2,TRBV5-1
CASSEGLAGSSYNEQFF,TRBJ2-1,TRBV2
CATATLRGGPYEQYF,TRBJ2-7,TRBV6-1
CASSSSPSGAVETQYF,TRBJ2-5,TRBV5-4
CATTGLADFNGELFF,TRBJ2-2,TRBV11-2
CASSEWGGDEQFF,TRBJ2-1,TRBV2
CASSDWTRSVYEQYF,TRBJ2-7,TRBV5-4
CASGLAGGNEQFF,TRBJ2-1,TRBV12-5
CASSEIGTETYEQYF,TRBJ2-7,TRBV2
CASSPIDRGSSGELFF,TRBJ2-2,TRBV13